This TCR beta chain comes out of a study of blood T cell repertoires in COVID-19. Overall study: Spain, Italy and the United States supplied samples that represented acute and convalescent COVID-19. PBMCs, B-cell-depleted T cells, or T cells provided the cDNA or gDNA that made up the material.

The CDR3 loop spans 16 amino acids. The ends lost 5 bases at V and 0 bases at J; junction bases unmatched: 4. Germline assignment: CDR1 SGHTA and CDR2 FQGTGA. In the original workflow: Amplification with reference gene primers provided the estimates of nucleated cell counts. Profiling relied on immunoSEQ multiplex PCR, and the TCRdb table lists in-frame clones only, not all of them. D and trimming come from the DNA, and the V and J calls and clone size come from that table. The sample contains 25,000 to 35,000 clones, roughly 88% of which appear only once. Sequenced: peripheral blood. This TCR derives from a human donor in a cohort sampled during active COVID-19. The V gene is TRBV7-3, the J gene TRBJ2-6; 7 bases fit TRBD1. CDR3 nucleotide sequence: TGTGCCAGCAGCCCACAGGGGCACTCTGGGGCCAACGTCCTGACTTTC. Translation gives CASSPQGHSGANVLTF.